This T cell receptor (beta chain) was recovered during a study of cytomegalovirus exposure and HLA in healthy donors (dated by TCRdb to 2017 to 2019). As for the study more broadly: According to an earlier analysis of 587 of the donors, some 180 million T cells yielded 95 million to 140 million unique TCR beta sequences and approximately 300 Gb of sequence data. The study aimed to test whether cataloging public T cell receptors could reveal signatures of past pathogen exposure. Every repertoire in the discovery cohort had been generated on one and the same sequencing platform. Among the roughly 400 genotyped donors, around 81% belonged to the genetic ancestry cluster associated with self-reported Caucasian donors. Donor age, sex, ethnicity and CMV serostatus were compiled together with the repertoire data. Typing coverage varied by locus: 629-630 donors for A, B, C, DRB1 and DQB1; around 560 for DQA1; more than 600 for DPA1; approximately 450 for DPB1. On average, 235,054 unique TCR beta nucleotide sequences were sequenced per donor among some 430 genotyped donors of the cohort, with roughly 18% of those sequences being non-productive. Both class I and class II loci were covered by HLA typing, at four-digit resolution. In a later genetic analysis, genome-wide SNP genotypes for about three fifths of the 666 donors were used, and that subset was treated as a discovery cohort. The study combined high-throughput TCR immunosequencing, statistical association of individual TCRs with disease status, and machine learning to predict cytomegalovirus infection status. Rather than drawing on any new phenotypic data, the later analysis identified candidate immune exposures from TCR beta sequences and the way those sequences occurred across donors. A separate validation cohort of approximately 130 different subjects was used in addition to the approximately 640-subject first cohort. To decide whether each TCR beta V gene segment behaved as functional or pseudogenic, an earlier analysis of some 580 of the donors relied on high-throughput TCR beta sequencing. In a later analysis, previously published TCR beta repertoires from 600 to 850 donors were re-analyzed and high-resolution HLA genotyping was added so that TCR occurrence patterns could be studied. The T cell repertoires of roughly 660 subjects were profiled by immunosequencing and related to cytomegalovirus serostatus. About five DR-DQ haplotypes were handled as single units for association and clustering, since linkage in the cohort was strong. Roughly 300 gigabases of sequencing data and 91 million or so unique TCR sequences made up an early release that covered around 640 HLA-typed donors. General conclusions and limits of the study: A further reported finding was that TCR beta sequences accurately predicted the HLA-A and HLA-B alleles for most subjects in the first cohort. In the study, about 150 TCR beta chains were listed as associated with cytomegalovirus. In a later analysis, HLA-associated TCR beta chains were found to be more clonally expanded and to have lower generation probabilities than equally common non-associated chains. The sequencing pipeline was judged likely to have produced a cluster of highly shared sequence variants as a technical artifact. According to the authors, the approach could potentially be generalized to other disease states and immunological phenotypes. Several of the top co-occurrence clusters appeared to be linked to parvovirus B19, influenza, CMV and Epstein-Barr virus, according to a later analysis. A later genetic analysis reported fewer N-insertions in productive TCRs among donors in an Asian-associated ancestry cluster than the roughly 620-donor mean. Assigning TCR associations to individual alleles was difficult when HLA alleles, especially DR and DQ, strongly co-occurred. The cohort was sequenced for TCR beta chains only, and without alpha or paired-chain data the features that could be detected were limited. Because HLA typing was unavailable for some donors at each locus, only the typed subset was used in association tests. Linkage disequilibrium might explain the correlated functional status among segregating V segments, but an unknown experimental factor could not be ruled out. The earlier analysis of about 600 of the donors excluded around 17 rarely observed V segments, including chromosome 9 orphons, because counts were too low. CMV serostatus was the only immune exposure information available for the cohort. Specific HLA alleles were associated with 15,000 to 20,000 TCR beta sequences at a false discovery rate of 0.05 in a later analysis. The classifier was reported to diagnose cytomegalovirus status with high specificity and sensitivity in both the original cohort and the validation cohort. In vitro tests confirmed that three of the cytomegalovirus-associated TCR beta chains recognize cytomegalovirus antigens. Across donors, most TCR sequences were observed very rarely, whereas some public TCRs were present in many individuals. In an earlier analysis of approximately 600 of the donors, most TCR beta V segments were observed in productive rearrangements about 87% or about 30% of the time, broadly matching IMGT annotations. According to a later analysis, most CMV-associated TCR beta chains appeared to be HLA-restricted, and the HLA associations seemed to be driven largely by CMV exposure. In a later analysis, TCR association rates were found to vary across HLA loci, with the most associated TCRs seen for DRB1 alleles and the fewest for HLA-C alleles. In a later genetic analysis, a missense DCLRE1C variant was associated with V-gene and J-gene trimming of TCR beta chains, and the association was replicated in an independent cohort. Some IMGT-functional V segments, including TRBV6-2 and TRBV6-3, could not be distinguished by the 87-base-pair reads and were therefore excluded. Presence/absence analyses assumed roughly uniform sequencing depth across donors, an assumption that may not hold.

The cohort was made up of approximately 670 healthy bone marrow donors. All cohort members were sampled while nominally healthy, although unrecorded immune exposures were likely present. The donor was CMV seronegative and belonged to the group of under 400 seronegative cohort members. A peripheral blood sample was collected from each donor, and TCR beta sequencing was performed on peripheral blood mononuclear cells. Genomic DNA was extracted from the blood cell samples with the Qiagen DNeasy Blood Extraction Kit. Concerning this clone: This clone's antigen is unknown. Base qualities are not at hand, and no much larger clone is one base apart.

The method was the immunoSEQ multiplex PCR assay. For the multiplex PCR, a mixture combining 60 forward primers for TCR Vbeta segments and 13 reverse primers for TCR Jbeta segments was used. The CDR3 region of rearranged TCR beta genes was amplified from genomic DNA by a multiplex PCR assay. The Illumina HiSeq System was used to sequence the amplified TCR beta libraries as 87-base-pair reads. Processing in the source paper ran as follows. A later analysis counted about 82 million unique TCR beta chains across the 640 or so repertoires, and some 11 million of these chains were shared by at least two donors. Raw reads were error-corrected and collapsed into unique sequences with a nearest-neighbor algorithm that merged closely related sequences to remove PCR and sequencing errors. V, D and J gene segments were assigned by aligning CDR3 sequences to IMGT reference sequences. For a sequence to be retained, a match of at least six nucleotides was required to both a V gene segment and a J gene segment. A rearrangement was called productive if the CDR3 had no stop codons and remained in frame with V and J, and every other rearrangement was called non-productive. Following IMGT convention, CDR3 was defined as the stretch from the second conserved V-encoded cysteine to the conserved J-encoded phenylalanine. The earlier analysis of about 590 of the donors excluded sequences that lacked an unambiguous match to a single V gene segment. An earlier analysis of approximately 590 of the donors classified V segments as functional when productive rearrangements were above 56.7% and as segregating when the standard deviation between donors was above 5%. A statistical classification framework was built to diagnose cytomegalovirus status from the catalog of TCR beta chain sequences. In a later analysis, TCR nucleotide sequences were compared against IMGT/GENE-DB human TR gene sequences so that V and J genes could be assigned. The TCRdist pipeline was used in a later analysis to assign CDR3 sequences and most-parsimonious VDJ recombination scenarios. In a later analysis, every TCR beta chain was defined by the combination of its CDR3 amino acid sequence and its V-gene family, and reads without a unique V-gene family were dropped. In a later analysis, approximately 590 highly shared, low-generation-probability nucleotide sequences were removed to address suspected cross-contamination and a sequencing artifact. In a later analysis, a clonal expansion index for each public chain was calculated from normalized within-repertoire ranks of inferred template counts. Generation probabilities in a later analysis came from a VDJ recombination model fitted to out-of-frame rearrangements, and those results were checked against IGoR. In a later analysis, TCR-TCR, TCR-HLA and TCR-CMV co-occurrence was scored with hypergeometric tests, and a repertoire-size bias correction was applied to TCR pairs. False discovery rates were estimated in a later analysis by permuting HLA or CMV assignments 20 times. In a later analysis, co-occurring TCRs were grouped using DBSCAN, with TCRdist sequence similarity added in when clustering inside HLA-allele-positive subsets. For co-occurrence clustering, repertoires with fewer than 30,000 or more than 120,000 public chains were excluded, along with 5 or 6 repertoires with anomalous nucleotide sharing. What TCRdb holds here is the immuneACCESS table cut down to in-frame rearrangements. Part of the clones is not present; checked against another copy, under half of the missing clones reflect an unresolved V gene, and the others are unexplained. The V and J calls and clone size are taken from that table; D and trimming were inferred from the DNA. This sample is represented by some 130,000 clones; around 76% of them were singletons. The top ten constitute 7.3% of the sample.

Trimming takes 4 bases off V and 3 bases off J; junction bases not matched to a gene: 7. CDR3 length: 14 amino acids, cysteine to phenylalanine. The DNA shown is the 42-base CDR3, in frame from base 1. Reading the germline V gene (reference sequence) gives CDR1 GTSNPN and CDR2 SVGIG. The source material was PBMCs. This receptor was taken from a male donor in good health and CMV-seronegative. The chain is made from TRBV30 and TRBJ2-7, and 9 junction bases match TRBD1. The nucleotide sequence is TGTGCCTGGAAACTCCGGGACAGGGACTACGAGCAGTACTTC. Translation gives CAWKLRDRDYEQYF.